This TCR beta chain was captured in a study of blood T cell repertoires in COVID-19. The wider study: Collection of acute and convalescent COVID-19 samples took place in the United States, Italy and Spain.

The repertoire was sequenced with immunoSEQ multiplex PCR; TCRdb's copy has only in-frame clones and lacks some. This table holds around 300,000 clones, approximately 85% found once. Germline lookup yields CDR1 SQVTM and CDR2 ANQGSEA. This CDR3 is built from 17 residues. V was clipped by 0 bases and J by 3 bases, with 17 bases between them. This TCR was sampled from a man younger than 30 with active or convalescent COVID-19. What was sequenced was peripheral blood. The gene calls are TRBV29-1 and TRBJ2-2; weak D call: TRBD2 (7 bases). As DNA, the CDR3 is TGCAGCGTTGAAGATAAACAGGGAGGGAGTGACACCGGGGAGCTGTTTTTT. Encoded protein: CSVEDKQGGSDTGELFF.